Listed below are T cell receptor beta chains from one sample, sequenced in a study of blood T cell repertoires in COVID-19. Libraries were prepared by immunoSEQ multiplex PCR; TCRdb keeps only in-frame clonotypes and omits some of them. The table shows roughly 250,000 clones, with around 90% occurring only once. The sequencing sample was made of PBMCs or T cells enriched from blood (not recorded which). The receptors shown here come from a woman under 30 who had recovered from COVID-19. The CDR3 runs from the conserved cysteine through the conserved F or W. The D gene is left open where the match is weak.

d_call: -
j_call: TRBJ1-3
v_call: TRBV20-1
cdr3_aa: CSASGFPGDPGNTIYF
cdr3_nt: TGCAGTGCTAGTGGTTTCCCAGGGGATCCGGGAAACACCATATATTTT

d_call: TRBD2
j_call: TRBJ2-1
v_call: TRBV18
cdr3_aa: CASSPPLGAGGPQEEQFF
cdr3_nt: TGTGCCAGCTCACCACCACTAGGAGCGGGAGGGCCTCAAGAAGAGCAGTTCTTC

d_call: -
j_call: TRBJ2-3
v_call: TRBV4-1
cdr3_aa: CASSQRSPLADTQYF
cdr3_nt: TGCGCCAGCAGCCAACGATCCCCACTAGCAGATACGCAGTATTTT

d_call: -
j_call: TRBJ2-7
v_call: TRBV4-2
cdr3_aa: CASSQGFGLTYEQYF
cdr3_nt: TGTGCCAGCAGCCAAGGGTTCGGTCTTACCTACGAGCAGTACTTC

d_call: TRBD1
j_call: TRBJ2-6
v_call: TRBV27
cdr3_aa: CASISQRAGGLGGANVLTF
cdr3_nt: TGTGCCAGCATTTCTCAACGGGCAGGGGGCCTCGGCGGGGCCAACGTCCTGACTTTC

d_call: -
j_call: TRBJ1-1
v_call: TRBV4-2
cdr3_aa: CASSQDHNRAEAFF
cdr3_nt: TGTGCCAGCAGCCAAGATCACAATCGGGCTGAAGCTTTCTTT

d_call: -
j_call: TRBJ2-5
v_call: TRBV18
cdr3_aa: CASSLRKEPQETQYF
cdr3_nt: TGTGCCAGCTCGTTAAGGAAGGAGCCTCAAGAGACCCAGTACTTC

d_call: TRBD2
j_call: TRBJ2-2
v_call: TRBV7-2
cdr3_aa: CASSLTVAGGLAGELFF
cdr3_nt: TGTGCCAGCAGCTTAACGGTAGCGGGGGGGCTCGCCGGGGAGCTGTTTTTT

d_call: -
j_call: TRBJ1-5
v_call: TRBV6-5
cdr3_aa: CASSRGNQPQHF
cdr3_nt: TGTGCCAGCAGTAGGGGTAATCAGCCCCAGCATTTT

d_call: -
j_call: TRBJ1-1
v_call: TRBV2
cdr3_aa: CASSAEGNTEAFF
cdr3_nt: TGTGCCAGCAGTGCGGAGGGAAACACTGAAGCTTTCTTT

d_call: TRBD1
j_call: TRBJ2-5
v_call: TRBV27
cdr3_aa: CASSPTSTGTGYQETQYF
cdr3_nt: TGTGCCAGCAGTCCAACGTCAACCGGGACAGGGTACCAAGAGACCCAGTACTTC

d_call: TRBD2
j_call: TRBJ2-3
v_call: TRBV3-1/TRBV3-2
cdr3_aa: CASSGGGTDTQYF
cdr3_nt: TGTGCCAGCAGCGGCGGGGGTACAGATACGCAGTATTTT

d_call: TRBD1
j_call: TRBJ2-2
v_call: TRBV9
cdr3_aa: CASSLQGAGGELFF
cdr3_nt: TGTGCCAGCAGCCTACAGGGGGCGGGCGGGGAGCTGTTTTTT

d_call: -
j_call: TRBJ2-7
v_call: TRBV28
cdr3_aa: CASSLTLLSSYEQYF
cdr3_nt: TGTGCCAGCAGTTTAACGCTCCTCAGCTCCTACGAGCAGTACTTC

d_call: -
j_call: TRBJ2-3
v_call: TRBV28
cdr3_aa: CASRSGTDTQYF
cdr3_nt: TGTGCCAGCAGATCTGGCACAGATACGCAGTATTTT

d_call: -
j_call: TRBJ1-5
v_call: TRBV5-1
cdr3_aa: CASSFGSSDQPQHF
cdr3_nt: TGCGCCAGCAGCTTTGGGTCAAGCGATCAGCCCCAGCATTTT

d_call: -
j_call: TRBJ1-2
v_call: TRBV4-1
cdr3_aa: CASSQPTSGGANYGYTF
cdr3_nt: TGCGCCAGCAGCCAACCCACCTCGGGGGGCGCGAACTATGGCTACACCTTC

d_call: -
j_call: TRBJ2-2
v_call: TRBV4-3
cdr3_aa: CASSPHGVSNTGELFF
cdr3_nt: TGCGCCAGCAGCCCCCACGGGGTCTCAAACACCGGGGAGCTGTTTTTT

d_call: -
j_call: TRBJ1-2
v_call: TRBV25-1
cdr3_aa: CASSEGGGYTF
cdr3_nt: TGTGCCAGCAGTGAGGGGGGTGGCTACACCTTC